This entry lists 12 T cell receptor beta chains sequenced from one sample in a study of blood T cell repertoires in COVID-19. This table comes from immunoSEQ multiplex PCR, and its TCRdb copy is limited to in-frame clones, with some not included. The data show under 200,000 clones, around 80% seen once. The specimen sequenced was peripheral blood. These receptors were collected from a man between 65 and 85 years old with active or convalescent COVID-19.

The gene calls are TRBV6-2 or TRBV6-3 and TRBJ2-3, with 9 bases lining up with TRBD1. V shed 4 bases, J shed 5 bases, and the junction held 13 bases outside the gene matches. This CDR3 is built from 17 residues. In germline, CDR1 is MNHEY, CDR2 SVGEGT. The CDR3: CASSFKGTGSVLDTQYF. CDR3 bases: TGTGCCAGCAGTTTTAAAGGGACAGGGTCAGTATTAGATACGCAGTATTTT.

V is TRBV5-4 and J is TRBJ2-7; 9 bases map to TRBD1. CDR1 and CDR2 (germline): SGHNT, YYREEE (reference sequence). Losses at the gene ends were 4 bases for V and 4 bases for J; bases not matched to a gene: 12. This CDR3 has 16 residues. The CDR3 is CASSTLSGTGKYEQYF. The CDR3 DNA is TGTGCCAGCAGCACCCTCTCCGGGACAGGGAAATACGAGCAGTACTTC.

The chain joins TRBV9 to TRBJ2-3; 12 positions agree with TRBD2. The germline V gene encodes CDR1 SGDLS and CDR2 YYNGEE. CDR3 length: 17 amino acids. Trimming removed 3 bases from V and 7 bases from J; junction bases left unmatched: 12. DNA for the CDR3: TGTGCCAGCAGCGAGACGCTAGCGGGGGGGCCTAAAAATACGCAGTATTTT. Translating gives CASSETLAGGPKNTQYF.

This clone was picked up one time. CDR3 amino acids: CASSYGRGHTGELFF. For the CDR3, the DNA is TGTGCCAGCAGTTACGGAAGGGGGCACACCGGGGAGCTGTTTTTT. The rearrangement uses TRBV6-5 and TRBJ2-2, with 7 bases aligning to TRBD1. This CDR3 is built from 15 residues. V lost 2 bases to trimming and J lost 3 bases; unmatched junction nucleotides: 3. Germline CDR1 reads MNHEY; CDR2 reads SVGAGI.

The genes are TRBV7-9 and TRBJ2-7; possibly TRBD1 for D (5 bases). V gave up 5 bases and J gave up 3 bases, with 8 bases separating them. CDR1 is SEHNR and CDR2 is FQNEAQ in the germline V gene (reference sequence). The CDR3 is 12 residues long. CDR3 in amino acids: CASSIQGYEQYF. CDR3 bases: TGTGCCAGCAGCATTCAGGGCTACGAGCAGTACTTC.

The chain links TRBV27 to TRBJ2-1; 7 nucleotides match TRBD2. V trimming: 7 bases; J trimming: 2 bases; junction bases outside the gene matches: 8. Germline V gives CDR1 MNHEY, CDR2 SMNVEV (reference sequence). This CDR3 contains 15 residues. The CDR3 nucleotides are TGTGCCAGCACTTCACTAGCGACCACCTACAATGAGCAGTTCTTC. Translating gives CASTSLATTYNEQFF.

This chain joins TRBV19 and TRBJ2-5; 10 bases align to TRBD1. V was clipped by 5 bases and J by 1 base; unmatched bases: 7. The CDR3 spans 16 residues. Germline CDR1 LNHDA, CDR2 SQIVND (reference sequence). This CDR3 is CASSGTGTGAQETQYF. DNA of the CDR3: TGTGCCAGTAGTGGTACCGGGACAGGGGCCCAAGAGACCCAGTACTTC.

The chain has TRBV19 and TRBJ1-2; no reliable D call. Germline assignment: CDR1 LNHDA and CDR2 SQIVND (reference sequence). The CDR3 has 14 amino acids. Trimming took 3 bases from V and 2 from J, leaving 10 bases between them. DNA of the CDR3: TGTGCCAGTAGTATGGGCCGAAACAACTATGGCTACACCTTC. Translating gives CASSMGRNNYGYTF.

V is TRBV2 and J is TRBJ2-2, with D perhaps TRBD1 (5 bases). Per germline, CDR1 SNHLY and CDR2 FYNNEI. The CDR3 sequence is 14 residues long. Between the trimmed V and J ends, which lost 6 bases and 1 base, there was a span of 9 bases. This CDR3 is CASRSTVNTGELFF. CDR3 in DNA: TGTGCCAGCAGATCGACAGTGAACACCGGGGAGCTGTTTTTT.

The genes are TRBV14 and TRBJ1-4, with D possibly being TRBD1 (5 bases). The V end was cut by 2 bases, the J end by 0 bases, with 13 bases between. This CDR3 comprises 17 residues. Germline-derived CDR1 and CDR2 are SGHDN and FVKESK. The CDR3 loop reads CASSQRKTAATNEKLFF. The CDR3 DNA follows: TGTGCCAGCAGCCAACGAAAGACAGCTGCAACTAATGAAAAACTGTTTTTT.

DNA for the CDR3: TGTGCCAGCAGCCAGGTAGCTGCCTCCTACAATGAGCAGTTCTTC. This gives the protein CASSQVAASYNEQFF. The genes are TRBV14 and TRBJ2-1; D is unclear. Trimming took off 3 bases at V and 0 bases at J, with 9 bases between the two ends. There are 15 residues in the CDR3. Germline V gives CDR1 SGHDN, CDR2 FVKESK.

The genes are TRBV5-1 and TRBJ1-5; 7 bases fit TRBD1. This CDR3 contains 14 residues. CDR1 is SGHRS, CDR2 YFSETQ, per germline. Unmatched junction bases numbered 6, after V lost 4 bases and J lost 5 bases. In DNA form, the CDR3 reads TGCGCCAGCAGCCCTGGGACAGCTGATCAGCCCCAGCATTTT. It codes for CASSPGTADQPQHF.